This T cell receptor (beta chain) was found in a study of blood T cells in healthy people across ages. Primed by a sample-barcoded 5' primer and a J-beta primer mix, a second PCR proceeded for about 6 to 12 cycles. Researchers report that a template-switch adaptor with 12 random nucleotides tagged each cDNA molecule. TCRdb re-derived calls from the 5' RACE reads in MiXCR, one entry per CDR3 protein. The sample carries about 620,000 distinct CDR3 sequences, around 20% recorded once. The CDR3 covers 15 residues. The germline CDR1 and CDR2 sequences are LGHNA and YSLEER. Losses at the gene ends were 1 base for V and 1 base for J; bases not matched to a gene: 1.

The V gene is TRBV4-3, the J gene TRBJ2-3, with TRBD1 identical over 8 bases. Sequenced material: blood. The TCR comes from a man between 65 and 85 years old in good health. The CDR3, as DNA: TGCGCCAGCAGCCAAGGGACAGGGCGCACAGATACGCAGTATTTT. It yields the protein CASSQGTGRTDTQYF.